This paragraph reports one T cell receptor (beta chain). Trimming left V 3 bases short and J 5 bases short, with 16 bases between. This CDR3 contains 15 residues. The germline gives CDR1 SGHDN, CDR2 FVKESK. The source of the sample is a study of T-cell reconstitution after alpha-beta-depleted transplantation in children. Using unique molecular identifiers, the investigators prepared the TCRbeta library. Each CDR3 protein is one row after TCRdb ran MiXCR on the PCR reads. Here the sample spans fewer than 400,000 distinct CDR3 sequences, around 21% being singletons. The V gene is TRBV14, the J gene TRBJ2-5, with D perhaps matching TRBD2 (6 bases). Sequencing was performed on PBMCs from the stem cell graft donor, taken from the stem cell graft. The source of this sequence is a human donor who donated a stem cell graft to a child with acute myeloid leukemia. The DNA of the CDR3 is TGTGCCAGCAGCCATATGAGGAGGGAATGGGAGACCCAGTACTTC. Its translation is CASSHMRREWETQYF. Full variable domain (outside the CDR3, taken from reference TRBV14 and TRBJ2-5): EAGVTQFPSHSVIEKGQTVTLRCDPISGHDNLYWYRRVMGKEIKFLLHFVKESKQDESGMPNNRFLAERTGGTYSTLKVQPAELEDSGVYFCASSHMRREWETQYFGPGTRLLVL.